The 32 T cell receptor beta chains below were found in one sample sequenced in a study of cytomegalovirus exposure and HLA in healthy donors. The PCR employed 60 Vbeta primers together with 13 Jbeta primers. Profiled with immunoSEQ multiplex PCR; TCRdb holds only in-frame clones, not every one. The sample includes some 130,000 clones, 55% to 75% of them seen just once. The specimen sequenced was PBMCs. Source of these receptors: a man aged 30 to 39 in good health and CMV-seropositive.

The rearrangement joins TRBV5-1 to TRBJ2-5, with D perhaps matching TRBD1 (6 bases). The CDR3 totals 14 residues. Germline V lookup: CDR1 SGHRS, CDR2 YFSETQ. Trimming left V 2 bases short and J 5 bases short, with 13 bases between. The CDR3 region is CASSFRNREETQYF. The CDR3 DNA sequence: TGCGCCAGCAGCTTTAGAAACAGGGAGGAGACCCAGTACTTC.

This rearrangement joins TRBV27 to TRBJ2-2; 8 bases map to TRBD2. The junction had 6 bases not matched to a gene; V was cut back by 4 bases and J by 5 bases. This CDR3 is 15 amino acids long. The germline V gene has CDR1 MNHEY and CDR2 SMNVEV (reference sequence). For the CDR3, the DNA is TGTGCCAGCAGTTCCCCGGGACTAGTAACCGGGGAGCTGTTTTTT. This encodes CASSSPGLVTGELFF.

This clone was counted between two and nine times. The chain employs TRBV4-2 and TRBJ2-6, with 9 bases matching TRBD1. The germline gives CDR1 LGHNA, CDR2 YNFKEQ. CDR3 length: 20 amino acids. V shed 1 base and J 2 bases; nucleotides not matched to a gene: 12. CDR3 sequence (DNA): TGTGCCAGCAGCCAAGTCCAAAGCGGGACAGGGATAACTGGGGCCAACGTCCTGACTTTC. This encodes CASSQVQSGTGITGANVLTF.

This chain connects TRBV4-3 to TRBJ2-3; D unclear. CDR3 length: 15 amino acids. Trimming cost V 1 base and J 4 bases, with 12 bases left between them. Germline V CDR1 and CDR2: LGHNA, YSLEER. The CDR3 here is CASSQGNSGPDTQYF. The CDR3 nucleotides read TGCGCCAGCAGCCAAGGAAATTCTGGCCCAGATACGCAGTATTTT.

The CDR3 loop is CASSHGLAGTDTQYF. The CDR3 coding sequence is TGTGCCAGCAGTCACGGACTAGCGGGAACAGATACGCAGTATTTT. This rearrangement joins TRBV11-3 to TRBJ2-3; TRBD2 agrees at 12 bases. Germline-derived CDR1 and CDR2 are SGHNT and YENEEA. CDR3 length: 15 residues. The V and J ends lost 6 bases and 3 bases, in that order; junction bases with no gene match: 4.

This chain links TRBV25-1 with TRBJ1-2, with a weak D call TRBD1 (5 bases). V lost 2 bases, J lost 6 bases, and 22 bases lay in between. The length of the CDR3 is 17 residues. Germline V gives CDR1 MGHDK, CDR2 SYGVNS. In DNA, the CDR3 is TGTGCCAGCAGTGAAGCCCCCGGAGAGGGGAGGATCCATGGCTACACCTTC. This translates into CASSEAPGEGRIHGYTF.

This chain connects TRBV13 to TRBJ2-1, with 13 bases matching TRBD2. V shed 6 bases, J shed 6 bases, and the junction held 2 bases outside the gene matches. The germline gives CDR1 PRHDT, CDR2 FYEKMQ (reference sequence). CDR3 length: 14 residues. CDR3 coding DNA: TGTGCCAGCAGAAGACTAGCGGGAGGCAATGAGCAGTTCTTC. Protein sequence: CASRRLAGGNEQFF.

The CDR3 here is CASSLGQYTDTQYF. CDR3 sequence (DNA): TGTGCCAGCAGCTTGGGACAGTACACAGATACGCAGTATTTT. The V and J genes are TRBV11-1 and TRBJ2-3; 7 nucleotides align to TRBD1. This CDR3 is 14 amino acids long. Germline V gene data show CDR1 as SGHAT and CDR2 as FQDESV (reference sequence). Losses at the gene ends were 3 bases for V and 2 bases for J; bases not matched to a gene: 2.

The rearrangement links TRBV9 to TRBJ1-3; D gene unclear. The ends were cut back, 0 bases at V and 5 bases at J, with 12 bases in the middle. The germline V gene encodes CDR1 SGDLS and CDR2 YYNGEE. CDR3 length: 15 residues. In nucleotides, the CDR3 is TGTGCCAGCAGCGTAGAAGGTCACAGTAGAAACACCATATATTTT. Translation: CASSVEGHSRNTIYF.

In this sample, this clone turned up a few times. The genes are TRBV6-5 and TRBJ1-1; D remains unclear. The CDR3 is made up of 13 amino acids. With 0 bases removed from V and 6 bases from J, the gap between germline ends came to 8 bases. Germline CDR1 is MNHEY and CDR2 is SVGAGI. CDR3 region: CASSYSSNSEAFF. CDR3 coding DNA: TGTGCCAGCAGTTACTCGTCCAACTCTGAAGCTTTCTTT.

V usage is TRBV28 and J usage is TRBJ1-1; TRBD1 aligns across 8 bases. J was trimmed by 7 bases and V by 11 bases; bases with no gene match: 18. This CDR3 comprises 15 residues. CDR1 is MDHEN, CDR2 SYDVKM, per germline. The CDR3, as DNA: TGTGCCTCCAACCCCCCCACCGGGACAGGCCGTGAAGCTTTCTTT. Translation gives CASNPPTGTGREAFF.

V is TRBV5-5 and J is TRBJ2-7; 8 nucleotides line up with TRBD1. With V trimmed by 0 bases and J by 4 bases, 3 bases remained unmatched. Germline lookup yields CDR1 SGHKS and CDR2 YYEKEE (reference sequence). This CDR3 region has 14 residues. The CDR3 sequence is CASSLGTGRYEQYF. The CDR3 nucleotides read TGTGCCAGCAGCTTGGGGACAGGGAGATACGAGCAGTACTTC.

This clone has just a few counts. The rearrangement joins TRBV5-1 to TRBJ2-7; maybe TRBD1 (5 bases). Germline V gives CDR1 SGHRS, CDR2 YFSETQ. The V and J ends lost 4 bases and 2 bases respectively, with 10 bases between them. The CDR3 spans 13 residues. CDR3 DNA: TGCGCCAGCAGCCCACAAGGGGCCTACGAGCAGTACTTC. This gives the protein CASSPQGAYEQYF.

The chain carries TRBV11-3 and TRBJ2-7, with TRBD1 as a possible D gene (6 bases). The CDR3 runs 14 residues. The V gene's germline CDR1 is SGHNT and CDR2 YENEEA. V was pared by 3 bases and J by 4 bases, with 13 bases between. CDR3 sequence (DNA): TGTGCCAGCAGCTTCCCCGGGACACAGTACGAGCAGTACTTC. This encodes CASSFPGTQYEQYF.

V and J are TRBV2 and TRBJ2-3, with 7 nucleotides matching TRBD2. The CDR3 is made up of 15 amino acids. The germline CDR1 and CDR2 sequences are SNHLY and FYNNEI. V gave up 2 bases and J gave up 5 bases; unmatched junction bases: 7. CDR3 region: CASSELGGSGDTQYF. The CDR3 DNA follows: TGTGCCAGCAGTGAACTCGGGGGGTCGGGAGATACGCAGTATTTT.

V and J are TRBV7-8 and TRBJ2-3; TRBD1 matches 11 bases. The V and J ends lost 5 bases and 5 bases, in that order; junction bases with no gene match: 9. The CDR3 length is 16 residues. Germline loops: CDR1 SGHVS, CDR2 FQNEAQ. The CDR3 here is CASSLGTGGSGDTQYF. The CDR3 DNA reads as TGTGCCAGCAGCCTAGGGACAGGGGGTTCGGGAGATACGCAGTATTTT.

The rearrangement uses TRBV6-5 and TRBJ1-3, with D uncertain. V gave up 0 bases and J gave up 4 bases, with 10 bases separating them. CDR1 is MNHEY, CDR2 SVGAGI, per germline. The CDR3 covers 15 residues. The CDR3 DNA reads TGTGCCAGCAGTTACTCGAGGGCGGGGGGAAACACCATATATTTT. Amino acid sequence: CASSYSRAGGNTIYF.

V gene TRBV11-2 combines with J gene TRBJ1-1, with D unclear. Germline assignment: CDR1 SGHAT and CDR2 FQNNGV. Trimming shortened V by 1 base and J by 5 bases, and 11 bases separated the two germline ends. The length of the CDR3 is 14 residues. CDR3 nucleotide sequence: TGTGCCAGCAGCTTAGCCCCCCTGGAGACTGAAGCTTTCTTT. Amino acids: CASSLAPLETEAFF.

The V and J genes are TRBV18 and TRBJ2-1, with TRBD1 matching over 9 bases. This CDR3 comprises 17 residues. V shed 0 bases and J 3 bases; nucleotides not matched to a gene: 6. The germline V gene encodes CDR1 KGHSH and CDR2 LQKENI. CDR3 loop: CASSPPVGQGHYNEQFF. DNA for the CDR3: TGTGCCAGCTCACCACCGGTAGGACAGGGGCACTACAATGAGCAGTTCTTC.

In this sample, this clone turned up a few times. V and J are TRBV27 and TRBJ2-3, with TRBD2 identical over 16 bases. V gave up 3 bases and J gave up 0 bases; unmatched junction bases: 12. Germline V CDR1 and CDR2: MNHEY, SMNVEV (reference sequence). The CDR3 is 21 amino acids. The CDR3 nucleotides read TGTGCCAGCAGTTTGTATAAGGGACTAGCGGGAGGGCGCGCAAGCACAGATACGCAGTATTTT. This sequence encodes CASSLYKGLAGGRASTDTQYF.

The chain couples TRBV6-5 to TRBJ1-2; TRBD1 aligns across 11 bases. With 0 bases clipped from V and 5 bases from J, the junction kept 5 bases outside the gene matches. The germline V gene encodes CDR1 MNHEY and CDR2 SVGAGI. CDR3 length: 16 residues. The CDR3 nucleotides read TGTGCCAGCAGTTACTCCAGGACAGGGGGCTCGTATGGCTACACCTTC. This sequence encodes CASSYSRTGGSYGYTF.

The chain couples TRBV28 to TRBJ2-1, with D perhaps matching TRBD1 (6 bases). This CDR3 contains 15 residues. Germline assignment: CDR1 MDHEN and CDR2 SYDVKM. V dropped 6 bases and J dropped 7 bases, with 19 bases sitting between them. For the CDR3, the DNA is TGTGCCAGCAGCCCCAAGGGGGTGGTAAGGAATGAGCAGTTCTTC. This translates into CASSPKGVVRNEQFF.

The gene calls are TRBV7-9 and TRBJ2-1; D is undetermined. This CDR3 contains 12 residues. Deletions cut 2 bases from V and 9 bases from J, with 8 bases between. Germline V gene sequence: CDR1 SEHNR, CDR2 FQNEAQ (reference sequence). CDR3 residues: CASSLTIREQFF. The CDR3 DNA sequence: TGTGCCAGCAGCTTAACTATCCGTGAGCAGTTCTTC.

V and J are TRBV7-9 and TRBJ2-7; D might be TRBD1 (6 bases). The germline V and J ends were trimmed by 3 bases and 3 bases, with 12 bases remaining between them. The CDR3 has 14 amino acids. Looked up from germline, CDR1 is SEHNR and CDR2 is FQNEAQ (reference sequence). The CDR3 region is CASSLGSQGYEQYF. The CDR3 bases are TGTGCCAGCAGCTTGGGATCACAGGGCTACGAGCAGTACTTC.

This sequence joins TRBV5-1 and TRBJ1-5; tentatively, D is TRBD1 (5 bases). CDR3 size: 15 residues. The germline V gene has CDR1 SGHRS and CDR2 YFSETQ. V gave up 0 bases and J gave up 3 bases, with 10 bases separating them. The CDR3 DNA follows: TGCGCCAGCAGCTTGGGGGGGGGTTACAATCAGCCCCAGCATTTT. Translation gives CASSLGGGYNQPQHF.

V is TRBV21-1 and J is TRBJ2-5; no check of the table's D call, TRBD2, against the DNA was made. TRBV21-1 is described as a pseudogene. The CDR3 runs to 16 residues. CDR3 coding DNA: TGTGCCAGCAGCAAAGCGCTCCCTAGCGACCAAGAGACCCAGTACTTC. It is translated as CASSKALPSDQETQYF.

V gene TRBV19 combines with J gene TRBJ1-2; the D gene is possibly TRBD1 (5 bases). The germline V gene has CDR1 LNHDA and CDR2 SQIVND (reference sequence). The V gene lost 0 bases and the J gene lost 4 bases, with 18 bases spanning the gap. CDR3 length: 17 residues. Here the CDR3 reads CASSIDSVQGLSYGYTF. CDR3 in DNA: TGTGCCAGTAGTATAGACTCGGTCCAGGGCCTCTCCTATGGCTACACCTTC.

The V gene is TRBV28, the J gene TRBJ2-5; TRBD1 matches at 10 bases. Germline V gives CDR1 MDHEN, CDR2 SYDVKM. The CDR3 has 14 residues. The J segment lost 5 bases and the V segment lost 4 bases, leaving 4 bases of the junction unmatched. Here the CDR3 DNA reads TGTGCCAGCAGTTCTCTGGACAGGGGGGAGACCCAGTACTTC. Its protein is CASSSLDRGETQYF.

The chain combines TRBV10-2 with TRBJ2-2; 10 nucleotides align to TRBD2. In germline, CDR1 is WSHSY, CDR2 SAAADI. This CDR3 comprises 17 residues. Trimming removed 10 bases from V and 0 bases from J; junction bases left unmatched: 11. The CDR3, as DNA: TGCGCCACCCCCAGTGTAACTAGCGGGGCGAACACCGGGGAGCTGTTTTTT. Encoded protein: CATPSVTSGANTGELFF.

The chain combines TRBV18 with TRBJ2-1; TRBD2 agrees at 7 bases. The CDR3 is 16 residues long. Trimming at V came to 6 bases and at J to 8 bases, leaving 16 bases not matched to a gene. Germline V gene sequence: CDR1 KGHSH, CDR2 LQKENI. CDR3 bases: TGTGCCAGCTCGCCAGAACTAGCGCTTTATTTGGATGAGCAGTTCTTC. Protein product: CASSPELALYLDEQFF. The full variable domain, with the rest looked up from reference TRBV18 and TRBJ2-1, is NAGVMQNPRHLVRRRGQEARLRCSPMKGHSHVYWYRQLPEEGLKFMVYLQKENIIDESGMPKERFSAEFPKEGPSILRIQQVVRGDSAAYFCASSPELALYLDEQFFGPGTRLTVL.

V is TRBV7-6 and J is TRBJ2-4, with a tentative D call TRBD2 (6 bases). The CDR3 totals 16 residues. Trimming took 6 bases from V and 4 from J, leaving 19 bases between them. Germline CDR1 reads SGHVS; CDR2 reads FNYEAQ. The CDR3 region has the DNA TGTGCCAGCAGACTCCCGGGACTGACCTTAAAAAACATTCAGTACTTC. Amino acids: CASRLPGLTLKNIQYF.

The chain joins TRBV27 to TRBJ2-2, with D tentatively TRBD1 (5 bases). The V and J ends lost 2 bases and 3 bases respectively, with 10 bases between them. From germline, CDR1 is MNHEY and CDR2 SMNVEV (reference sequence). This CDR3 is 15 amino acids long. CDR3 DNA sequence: TGTGCCAGCAGTTTAGTCAGGGTGTACACCGGGGAGCTGTTTTTT. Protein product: CASSLVRVYTGELFF.